The source of this T cell receptor beta chain is a study of CD8 T cells in ankylosing spondylitis. TCRdb fed the 5' RACE reads into MiXCR, producing one record per CDR3 protein. The sample includes roughly 130,000 distinct CDR3 sequences, 6% to 8.5% of them seen just once. This clonotype has a count of ten or more. This CDR3 region has 13 residues. The V gene's germline CDR1 is SQVTM and CDR2 ANQGSEA. V lost 7 bases to trimming and J lost 0 bases, with 13 bases between them. Sequencing input: blood, either unsorted or a sorted T cell fraction (not recorded which). This TCR was recovered from a male donor with ankylosing spondylitis or in good health (not recorded which). The rearrangement joins TRBV29-1 to TRBJ2-7, with D maybe TRBD2 (6 bases). The CDR3 sequence: CSAAGTPSYEQYF. CDR3 nucleotide sequence: TGCAGCGCCGCGGGGACTCCCTCCTACGAGCAGTACTTC.